The clone carrying this T cell receptor beta chain has a handful of counts. The sample comes from a study of blood T cell repertoires in COVID-19. Study-level background: Acute-phase and convalescent COVID-19 samples originated in the United States, Italy and Spain.

Method: immunoSEQ multiplex PCR; TCRdb's copy keeps in-frame clones and lacks some. The sample has roughly 160,000 clones, roughly 85% seen once. With 3 bases removed from V and 8 bases from J, the gap between germline ends came to 28 bases. Germline CDR1 is LGHDT and CDR2 is YNNKEL (reference sequence). This CDR3 is built from 18 residues. What was sequenced was PBMCs or T cells enriched from blood (not recorded which). The chain couples TRBV3-1 (or the pseudogene TRBV3-2) to TRBJ1-2; maybe TRBD1 (6 bases). This clonotype was obtained from a man aged 55 to 69 who had recovered from COVID-19. CDR3 in amino acids: CASSHLGTFFGDDYGYTF. CDR3 DNA sequence: TGTGCCAGCAGCCACCTCGGGACATTTTTTGGGGATGATTACGGCTACACCTTC.